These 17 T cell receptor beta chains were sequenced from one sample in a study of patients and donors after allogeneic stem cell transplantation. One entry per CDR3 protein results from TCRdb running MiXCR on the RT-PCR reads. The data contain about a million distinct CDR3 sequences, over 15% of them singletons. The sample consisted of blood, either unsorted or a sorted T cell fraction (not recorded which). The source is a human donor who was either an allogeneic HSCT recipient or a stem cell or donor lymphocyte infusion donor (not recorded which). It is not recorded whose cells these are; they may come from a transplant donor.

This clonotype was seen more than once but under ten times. The CDR3 coding sequence is TGTGCCTGGAGTAACTCCGGACAGGGCCCACAGTTCTTC. Translation gives CAWSNSGQGPQFF. The genes are TRBV30 and TRBJ2-1, with 8 positions matching TRBD1. The CDR3 spans 13 residues. V lost 2 bases to trimming and J lost 13 bases; unmatched junction nucleotides: 10. CDR1 and CDR2 (germline): GTSNPN, SVGIG (reference sequence). Complete variable domain (other parts from reference TRBV30 and TRBJ2-1): SQTIHQWPATLVQPVGSPLSLECTVEGTSNPNLYWYRQAAGRGLQLLFYSVGIGQISSEVPQNLSASRPQDRQFILSSKKLLLSDSGFYLCAWSNSGQGPQFFGPGTRLTVL.

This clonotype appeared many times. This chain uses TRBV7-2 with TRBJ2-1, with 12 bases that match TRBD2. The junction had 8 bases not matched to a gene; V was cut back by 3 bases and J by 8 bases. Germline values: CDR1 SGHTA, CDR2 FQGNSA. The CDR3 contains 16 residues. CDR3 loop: CASSLTATSGSYEQFF. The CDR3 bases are TGTGCCAGCAGCTTGACAGCGACTAGCGGGAGCTATGAGCAGTTCTTC.

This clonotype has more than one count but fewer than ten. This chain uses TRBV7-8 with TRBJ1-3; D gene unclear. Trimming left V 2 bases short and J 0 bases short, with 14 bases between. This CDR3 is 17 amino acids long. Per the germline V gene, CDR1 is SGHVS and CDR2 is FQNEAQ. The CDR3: CASSLWTAKSSGNTIYF. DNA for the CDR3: TGTGCCAGCAGCTTATGGACGGCTAAGAGCTCTGGAAACACCATATATTTT.

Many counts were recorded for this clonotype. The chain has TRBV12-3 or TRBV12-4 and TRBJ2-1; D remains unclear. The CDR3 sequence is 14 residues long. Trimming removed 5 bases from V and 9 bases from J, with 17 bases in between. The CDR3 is CASSPQVAGGEQFF. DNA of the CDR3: TGTGCCAGCAGTCCCCAAGTAGCCGGCGGTGAGCAGTTCTTC.

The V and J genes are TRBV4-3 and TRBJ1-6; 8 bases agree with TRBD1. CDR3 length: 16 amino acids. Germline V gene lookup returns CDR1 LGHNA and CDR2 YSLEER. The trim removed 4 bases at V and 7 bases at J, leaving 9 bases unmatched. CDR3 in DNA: TGCGCCAGCAGCCTTAGGACAGGGAATGGGAATTCACCCCTCCACTTT. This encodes CASSLRTGNGNSPLHF.

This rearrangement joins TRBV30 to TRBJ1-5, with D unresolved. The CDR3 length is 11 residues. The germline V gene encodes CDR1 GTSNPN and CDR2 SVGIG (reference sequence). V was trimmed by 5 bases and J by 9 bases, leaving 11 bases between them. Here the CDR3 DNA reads TGTGCCTGGGGAAGGTTTGGGCCCCAGCATTTT. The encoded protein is CAWGRFGPQHF.

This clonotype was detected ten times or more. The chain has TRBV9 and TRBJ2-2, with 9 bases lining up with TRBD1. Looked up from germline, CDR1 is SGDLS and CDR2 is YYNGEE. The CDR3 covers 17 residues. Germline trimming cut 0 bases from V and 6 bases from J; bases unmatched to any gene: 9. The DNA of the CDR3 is TGTGCCAGCAGCGTAGGAGGGACAGGGAGGCGTGCCGGGGAGCTGTTTTTT. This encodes CASSVGGTGRRAGELFF.

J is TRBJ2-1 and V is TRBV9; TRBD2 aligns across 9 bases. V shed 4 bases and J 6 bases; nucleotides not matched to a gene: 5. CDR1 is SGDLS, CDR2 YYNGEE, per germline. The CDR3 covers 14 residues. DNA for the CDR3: TGTGCCAGCAGCACCGCGGGAGGGCTCAATGAGCAGTTCTTC. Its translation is CASSTAGGLNEQFF. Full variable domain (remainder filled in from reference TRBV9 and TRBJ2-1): DSGVTQTPKHLITATGQRVTLRCSPRSGDLSVYWYQQSLDQGLQFLIQYYNGEERAKGNILERFSAQQFPDLHSELNLSSLELGDSALYFCASSTAGGLNEQFFGPGTRLTVL.

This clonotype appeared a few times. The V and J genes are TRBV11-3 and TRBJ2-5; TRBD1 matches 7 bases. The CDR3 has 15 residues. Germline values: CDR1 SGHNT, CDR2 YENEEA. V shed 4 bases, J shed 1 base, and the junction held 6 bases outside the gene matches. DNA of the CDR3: TGTGCCAGCAGCTCCTTCCGGGACAGCCAAGAGACCCAGTACTTC. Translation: CASSSFRDSQETQYF.

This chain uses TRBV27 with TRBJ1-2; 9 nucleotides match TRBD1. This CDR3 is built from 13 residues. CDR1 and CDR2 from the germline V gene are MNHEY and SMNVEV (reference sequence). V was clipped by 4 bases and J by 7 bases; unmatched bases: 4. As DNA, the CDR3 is TGTGCCAGCAGTTATCGACAGGGGGGTGGCTACACCTTC. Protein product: CASSYRQGGGYTF.

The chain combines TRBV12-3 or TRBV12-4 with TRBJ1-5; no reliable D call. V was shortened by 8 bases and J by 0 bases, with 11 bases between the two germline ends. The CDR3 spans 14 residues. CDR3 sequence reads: CASSWAVSNQPQHF. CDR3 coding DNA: TGTGCCAGCTCTTGGGCAGTTAGCAATCAGCCCCAGCATTTT.

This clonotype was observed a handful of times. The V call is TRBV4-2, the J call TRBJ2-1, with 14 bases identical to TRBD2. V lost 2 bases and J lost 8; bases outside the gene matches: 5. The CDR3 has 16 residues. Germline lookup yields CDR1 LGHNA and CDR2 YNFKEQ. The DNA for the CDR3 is TGTGCCAGCAGCCAACCAGGACTAGCGGGAGGCCATGAGCAGTTCTTC. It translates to CASSQPGLAGGHEQFF.

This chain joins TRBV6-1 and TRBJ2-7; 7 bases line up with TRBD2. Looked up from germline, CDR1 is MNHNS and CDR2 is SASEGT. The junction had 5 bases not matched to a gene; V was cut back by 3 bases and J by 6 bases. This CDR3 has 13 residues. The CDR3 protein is CASSDWTRFEQYF. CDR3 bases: TGTGCCAGCAGTGATTGGACTAGATTCGAGCAGTACTTC.

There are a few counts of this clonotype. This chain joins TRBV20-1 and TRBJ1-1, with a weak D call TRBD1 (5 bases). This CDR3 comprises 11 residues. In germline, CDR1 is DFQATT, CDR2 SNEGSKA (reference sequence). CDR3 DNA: TGCAGGGGGGGTCGGGCGACTGAAGCTTTCTTT. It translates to CRGGRATEAFF.

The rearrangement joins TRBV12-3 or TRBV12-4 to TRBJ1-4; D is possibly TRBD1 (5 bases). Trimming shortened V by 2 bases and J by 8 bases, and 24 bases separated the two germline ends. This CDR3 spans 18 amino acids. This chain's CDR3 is CASSLIWDGGFLEEKLFF. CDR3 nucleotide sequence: TGTGCCAGCAGTTTAATATGGGACGGAGGCTTCTTAGAGGAAAAACTGTTTTTT.

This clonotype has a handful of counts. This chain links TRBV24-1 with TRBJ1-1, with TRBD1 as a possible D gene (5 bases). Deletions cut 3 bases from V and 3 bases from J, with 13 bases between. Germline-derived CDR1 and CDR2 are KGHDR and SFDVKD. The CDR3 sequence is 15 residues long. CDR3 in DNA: TGTGCCACCAGTGATACGCGGGGGTCTGACACTGAAGCTTTCTTT. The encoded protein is CATSDTRGSDTEAFF.

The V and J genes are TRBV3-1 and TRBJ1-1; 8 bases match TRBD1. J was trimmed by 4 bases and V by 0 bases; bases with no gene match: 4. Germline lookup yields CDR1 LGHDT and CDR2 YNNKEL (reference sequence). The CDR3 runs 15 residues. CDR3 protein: CASSQDARGLTEAFF. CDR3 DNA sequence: TGTGCCAGCAGCCAAGATGCCAGGGGGCTCACTGAAGCTTTCTTT.